One and the same sample provided the 14 T cell receptor beta chains below, sequenced in a study of blood T cell repertoires in COVID-19. The data were produced by immunoSEQ multiplex PCR, yet TCRdb's version contains in-frame clones alone and is incomplete. Of roughly 58,000 clones listed, about 81% were seen once; the top ten hold 25% to 35%. The source material was peripheral blood. The receptors were gathered from a man in his fifties or sixties with COVID-19, enrolled during active disease.

The chain recombines TRBV6-4 with TRBJ2-3, with a tentative D call TRBD2 (6 bases). The CDR3 is 14 residues long. The V gene lost 3 bases and the J gene lost 3 bases, with 10 bases spanning the gap. The germline V gene has CDR1 MRHNA and CDR2 SNTAGT. CDR3 loop: CASSERGRTDTQYF. CDR3 bases: TGTGCCAGCAGTGAACGGGGGAGGACAGATACGCAGTATTTT.

The sample holds one count of this clone. The genes are TRBV3-1 (or the pseudogene TRBV3-2) and TRBJ2-5; possibly TRBD2 for D (6 bases). The CDR3 loop spans 15 amino acids. Trimming took off 1 base at V and 2 bases at J, with 11 bases between the two ends. Germline V lookup: CDR1 LGHDT, CDR2 YNNKEL (reference sequence). The CDR3 protein is CASSQGSGTQETQYF. The CDR3 nucleotides are TGTGCCAGCAGCCAAGGGTCGGGGACTCAAGAGACCCAGTACTTC.

The chain links TRBV15 to TRBJ2-1, with D maybe TRBD1 (6 bases). This CDR3 has 13 residues. In germline, CDR1 is LNHNV, CDR2 YYDKDF (reference sequence). The V end was cut by 0 bases, the J end by 7 bases, with 7 bases between. CDR3 protein: CATSRDGQNEQFF. The CDR3 bases are TGTGCCACCAGCAGAGATGGACAGAATGAGCAGTTCTTC.

The chain carries TRBV14 and TRBJ1-2; possibly TRBD1 for D (6 bases). V was shortened by 3 bases and J by 3 bases, with 8 bases between the two germline ends. Germline CDR1 is SGHDN and CDR2 is FVKESK. CDR3 length: 13 residues. CDR3 sequence: CASSQNRDYGYTF. CDR3 coding DNA: TGTGCCAGCAGCCAGAACAGGGACTATGGCTACACCTTC.

The chain uses TRBV7-8 and TRBJ1-5, with 7 bases lining up with TRBD1. J gave up 9 bases and V 0 bases, and 14 bases lay outside the gene matches. The CDR3 runs to 17 residues. CDR1 and CDR2 (germline): SGHVS, FQNEAQ. Written as DNA, the CDR3 is TGTGCCAGCAGCTTAGCGGTTTGGGACAGTCGCTCCGGGCCCCAGCATTTT. Its protein product is CASSLAVWDSRSGPQHF.

The J gene is TRBJ2-3, the V gene TRBV9; a possible D gene is TRBD1 (5 bases). Germline V lookup: CDR1 SGDLS, CDR2 YYNGEE. The CDR3 has 11 amino acids. Trimming left V 4 bases short and J 5 bases short, with 5 bases between. In DNA form, the CDR3 reads TGTGCCAGCAGCCAGGGAGATACGCAGTATTTT. Its translation is CASSQGDTQYF.

V and J are TRBV11-3 and TRBJ2-3; TRBD2 agrees at 12 bases. Germline loops: CDR1 SGHNT, CDR2 YENEEA. The length of the CDR3 is 17 residues. V trimming: 5 bases; J trimming: 0 bases; junction bases outside the gene matches: 6. The CDR3: CASSPRTSGTSTDTQYF. The CDR3 nucleotides are TGTGCCAGCAGCCCACGGACTAGCGGGACTAGCACAGATACGCAGTATTTT.

This clone was counted many times. The chain has TRBV4-1 and TRBJ2-7; a weak D match, TRBD2 (6 bases). The V end lost 3 bases, the J end lost 5 bases, and 14 bases lay between the germline ends. Germline CDR1 is MGHRA and CDR2 is YSYEKL. This CDR3 region has 14 residues. The CDR3 loop is CASSHPPRRDEQYF. The CDR3 DNA reads as TGCGCCAGCAGCCACCCTCCCCGGAGGGACGAGCAGTACTTC.

V usage is TRBV21-1 and J usage is TRBJ2-7; no DNA check was done on the table's D call, TRBD1. TRBV21-1 is a pseudogene. The CDR3 loop spans 15 amino acids. CDR3 bases: TGTGCCAGCAGCAGCGGGACAGGGACAACCTACGAGCAGTACTTC. Translated: CASSSGTGTTYEQYF.

The V call is TRBV27, the J call TRBJ2-7; 8 bases match TRBD2. Germline V gene sequence: CDR1 MNHEY, CDR2 SMNVEV (reference sequence). The CDR3 has 14 amino acids. With V trimmed by 4 bases and J by 6 bases, 8 bases remained unmatched. The CDR3: CASSYIAGSTEQYF. CDR3 in DNA: TGTGCCAGCAGTTATATAGCGGGATCAACCGAGCAGTACTTC.

CDR3 DNA: TGCGCCAGCAGCCCGGACAGTCCCTATGGCTACACCTTC. This encodes CASSPDSPYGYTF. V and J are TRBV5-1 and TRBJ1-2; D may be TRBD1 (6 bases). With 4 bases removed from V and 4 bases from J, the gap between germline ends came to 11 bases. The germline gives CDR1 SGHRS, CDR2 YFSETQ. The CDR3 has 13 amino acids.

The rearrangement joins TRBV5-1 to TRBJ2-3; 9 bases line up with TRBD1. CDR1 is SGHRS and CDR2 is YFSETQ in the germline V gene. With V trimmed by 3 bases and J by 1 base, 3 bases remained unmatched. There are 15 residues in the CDR3. CDR3 sequence (DNA): TGCGCCAGCAGCTGGGGACAGGGTGGCACAGATACGCAGTATTTT. As protein: CASSWGQGGTDTQYF.

The chain has TRBV7-3 and TRBJ1-1; TRBD1 might be the D (5 bases). The V end lost 0 bases, the J end lost 3 bases, and 11 bases lay between the germline ends. The CDR3 is 15 residues long. Germline CDR1 reads SGHTA; CDR2 reads FQGTGA. The CDR3 here is CASSLTAPGDTEAFF. In DNA form, the CDR3 reads TGTGCCAGCAGCTTAACGGCCCCGGGGGACACTGAAGCTTTCTTT.

This chain's CDR3 is CASFGPSGTEAFF. The CDR3 DNA reads as TGCGCCAGTTTCGGACCCTCGGGGACTGAAGCTTTCTTT. This chain joins TRBV5-1 and TRBJ1-1; D uncertain. The CDR3 spans 13 residues. Germline CDR1 and CDR2: SGHRS and YFSETQ. V was cut by 8 bases and J by 5 bases, with 16 bases left in between.